The 12 T cell receptor beta chains presented below share a single source sample, sequenced in a study of blood T cells in healthy people across ages. Alongside a J-beta primer mix, a sample-barcoded 5' primer served in a second PCR lasting roughly 6 to 12 cycles. Using its own MiXCR run on the 5' RACE reads, TCRdb lists one record per CDR3 protein. The sample shows 1.5 million to 2 million distinct CDR3 sequences, 25% to 30% of them seen only once. The specimen was blood. The source is a woman in her thirties in good health.

This clonotype was recorded many times. CDR3 in amino acids: CASSGGGSYSYEQYF. The CDR3 DNA sequence: TGTGCCAGCAGCGGGGGCGGGAGCTACTCCTACGAGCAGTACTTC. The genes are TRBV9 and TRBJ2-7; TRBD2 agrees at 7 bases. This CDR3 region has 15 residues. V lost 3 bases to trimming and J lost 0 bases; unmatched junction nucleotides: 6. Germline V gives CDR1 SGDLS, CDR2 YYNGEE.

The chain is built from TRBV12-3 or TRBV12-4 and TRBJ1-1, with unresolved D. This CDR3 comprises 13 residues. V was shortened by 5 bases and J by 6 bases, with 13 bases between the two germline ends. In nucleotides, the CDR3 is TGTGCCAGCAGTCCTGACCTCCCCCCTGAAGCTTTCTTT. Translating gives CASSPDLPPEAFF.

The chain is built from TRBV20-1 and TRBJ1-1; D not certain. Trimming cost V 3 bases and J 1 base, with 9 bases left between them. From germline, CDR1 is DFQATT and CDR2 SNEGSKA (reference sequence). This CDR3 spans 13 amino acids. CDR3 nucleotides: TGCAGTGCTAGGGGGTGGGGGAACACTGAAGCTTTCTTT. Protein: CSARGWGNTEAFF.

This clonotype was found a few times. At one end, the junction sequence differs from germline, possibly due to a read error. This chain joins TRBV29-1 and TRBJ1-4; D call uncertain. Germline loops: CDR1 SQVTM, CDR2 ANQGSEA. This CDR3 has 14 residues. CDR3 sequence (DNA): TGCAGCGTTGAACTCTCAAGAACTAATGAAAAACGGTTTTTT. Translated: CSVELSRTNEKRFF.

The J gene is TRBJ2-6, the V gene TRBV30; no clear D. The CDR3 sequence is 15 residues long. The germline V gene encodes CDR1 GTSNPN and CDR2 SVGIG (reference sequence). The V end was cut by 2 bases, the J end by 2 bases, with 10 bases between. In DNA, the CDR3 is TGTGCCTGGAGTCTGCCCAAAGCTGGGGCCAACGTCCTGACTTTC. Translated: CAWSLPKAGANVLTF. The variable domain in full, completed from reference TRBV30 and TRBJ2-6, reads SQTIHQWPATLVQPVGSPLSLECTVEGTSNPNLYWYRQAAGRGLQLLFYSVGIGQISSEVPQNLSASRPQDRQFILSSKKLLLSDSGFYLCAWSLPKAGANVLTFGAGSRLTVL.

This chain uses TRBV18 with TRBJ2-7; perhaps D is TRBD1 or TRBD2 (5 bases each). This CDR3 has 13 residues. V was pared by 5 bases and J by 5 bases, with 13 bases between. The V gene's germline CDR1 is KGHSH and CDR2 LQKENI. CDR3 sequence: CASSFMGRDEQYF. The CDR3 DNA is TGTGCCAGCTCATTTATGGGGCGGGACGAGCAGTACTTC.

This clonotype was seen only once. V gene TRBV6-5 combines with J gene TRBJ2-3; the D is unclear. Germline CDR1 and CDR2: MNHEY and SVGAGI. V was cut by 7 bases and J by 4 bases, with 18 bases left in between. The CDR3 consists of 15 residues. CDR3 DNA: TGTGCCAGCACCACAACCAACAAGATATCAGATACGCAGTATTTT. Translated, it gives CASTTTNKISDTQYF.

This rearrangement joins TRBV2 to TRBJ2-5; the D call may be TRBD1 or TRBD2 (5 bases each). The germline V gene encodes CDR1 SNHLY and CDR2 FYNNEI. The CDR3 has 15 amino acids. V lost 0 bases, J lost 1 base, and 9 bases lay in between. The CDR3 nucleotides read TGTGCCAGCAGTGAAGCGCCCGGGGCCCAAGAGACCCAGTACTTC. Residues: CASSEAPGAQETQYF.

The chain links TRBV5-1 to TRBJ2-3, with 7 bases aligning to TRBD1. The CDR3 length is 15 residues. J lost 4 bases, V lost 0 bases, and 5 bases had no gene match. Per germline, CDR1 SGHRS and CDR2 YFSETQ. The CDR3 DNA sequence: TGCGCCAGCAGCTTGGACAGGGGTTATTCAGATACGCAGTATTTT. Its protein is CASSLDRGYSDTQYF.

The table lists this clonotype with many counts. V gene TRBV12-3 or TRBV12-4 combines with J gene TRBJ2-7, with D unresolved. The CDR3 loop spans 13 amino acids. V dropped 10 bases and J dropped 2 bases, with 15 bases sitting between them. DNA of the CDR3: TGTGCCACCTCGAAGGACGCCACCTACGAGCAGTACTTC. This sequence encodes CATSKDATYEQYF.

This chain connects TRBV30 to TRBJ1-2; no firm D call. Germline V lookup: CDR1 GTSNPN, CDR2 SVGIG (reference sequence). This CDR3 spans 12 amino acids. Trimming removed 6 bases from V and 4 bases from J, with 12 bases in between. The CDR3 loop is CACLGSGYGYTF. The CDR3 region has the DNA TGTGCCTGCCTAGGGAGTGGCTATGGCTACACCTTC.

This clonotype was recorded at least ten times. The chain joins TRBV20-1 to TRBJ2-1; D not certain. The length of the CDR3 is 13 residues. Germline V gene lookup returns CDR1 DFQATT and CDR2 SNEGSKA (reference sequence). With 8 bases removed from V and 3 bases from J, the gap between germline ends came to 14 bases. CDR3 region: CSTSPPNYNEQFF. DNA of the CDR3: TGCAGTACCTCCCCTCCTAACTACAATGAGCAGTTCTTC.